The 19 T cell receptor beta chains below were found in one sample sequenced in a study of blood T cell repertoires in COVID-19. The repertoire was sequenced with immunoSEQ multiplex PCR; TCRdb's copy has only in-frame clones and lacks some. This sample yields 200,000 to 250,000 clones, of which approximately 86% are seen a single time; under 15% belongs to the top ten. The sample comprised PBMCs or T cells enriched from blood (not recorded which). The receptors shown here come from a woman aged 45 to 65 with acute COVID-19.

This clone was recorded once. The chain is built from TRBV24-1 and TRBJ2-3, with TRBD2 matching over 9 bases. Germline V CDR1 and CDR2: KGHDR, SFDVKD. This CDR3 has 17 amino acids. Trimming took 1 base from V and 8 from J; bases not matched to a gene: 12. The CDR3 region has the DNA TGTGCCACCAGTGATTTTCGTCTAGCGGGAAGTCAGGGTACGCAGTATTTT. Its translation is CATSDFRLAGSQGTQYF.

V usage is TRBV27 and J usage is TRBJ2-7; possibly TRBD1 for D (6 bases). There are 15 residues in the CDR3. V was shortened by 5 bases and J by 3 bases, with 17 bases between the two germline ends. CDR1 MNHEY and CDR2 SMNVEV come from the germline V gene (reference sequence). For the CDR3, the DNA is TGTGCCAGCAGTAACCACAGGGCTGGCGACTACGAGCAGTACTTC. This gives the protein CASSNHRAGDYEQYF.

The chain joins TRBV7-9 to TRBJ2-1, with a possible D match to TRBD2 (6 bases). Germline values: CDR1 SEHNR, CDR2 FQNEAQ (reference sequence). CDR3 size: 15 residues. V was shortened by 5 bases and J by 3 bases, with 14 bases between the two germline ends. The CDR3 coding sequence is TGTGCCAGCAGCCATCATAGCGGAAACTACAATGAGCAGTTCTTC. Protein product: CASSHHSGNYNEQFF.

The V gene is TRBV9, the J gene TRBJ2-2, with 7 bases aligning to TRBD1. Per germline, CDR1 SGDLS and CDR2 YYNGEE. This CDR3 has 16 amino acids. Trimming took 0 bases from V and 4 from J; bases not matched to a gene: 6. CDR3 loop: CASSVEGDSLTGELFF. The CDR3 bases are TGTGCCAGCAGCGTAGAGGGGGACAGTCTCACCGGGGAGCTGTTTTTT.

The rearrangement links TRBV5-1 to TRBJ1-3; TRBD1 agrees at 7 bases. This CDR3 contains 16 residues. CDR1 is SGHRS and CDR2 is YFSETQ in the germline V gene. The junction had 6 bases not matched to a gene; V was cut back by 3 bases and J by 0 bases. The CDR3 sequence: CASSSGTASSGNTIYF. The CDR3 region has the DNA TGCGCCAGCAGCTCTGGGACAGCCAGCTCTGGAAACACCATATATTTT.

The J gene is TRBJ2-5, the V gene TRBV3-1 (or the pseudogene TRBV3-2); possibly TRBD1 for D (6 bases). The CDR3 extends over 16 amino acids. The germline gives CDR1 LGHDT, CDR2 YNNKEL (reference sequence). V was shortened by 2 bases and J by 2 bases, with 15 bases between the two germline ends. The CDR3 here is CASSQPPGEGQETQYF. The CDR3, as DNA: TGTGCCAGCAGCCAACCCCCAGGGGAAGGACAAGAGACCCAGTACTTC.

The chain's CDR3 is CASSWGHSRREAFF. CDR3 nucleotides: TGTGCCAGCAGTTGGGGGCACAGCAGACGAGAAGCTTTCTTT. This sequence joins TRBV6-2 or TRBV6-3 and TRBJ1-1, with D tentatively TRBD1 (6 bases). The CDR3 length is 14 residues. The germline V gene encodes CDR1 MNHEY and CDR2 SVGEGT. Between the trimmed V and J ends, which lost 4 bases and 8 bases, there was a span of 17 bases.

V usage is TRBV3-1 (or the pseudogene TRBV3-2) and J usage is TRBJ2-5; 8 positions agree with TRBD2. Germline CDR1 is LGHDT and CDR2 is YNNKEL (reference sequence). The CDR3 spans 13 residues. Trimming at V came to 4 bases and at J to 5 bases, leaving 3 bases not matched to a gene. The CDR3 DNA follows: TGTGCCAGCAGCCCGACTAGCGTGGAGACCCAGTACTTC. Its translation is CASSPTSVETQYF.

The genes are TRBV7-2 and TRBJ2-2, with 8 bases that match TRBD2. Germline loops: CDR1 SGHTA, CDR2 FQGNSA. This CDR3 is built from 17 residues. With V trimmed by 3 bases and J by 5 bases, 11 bases remained unmatched. As DNA, the CDR3 is TGTGCCAGCAGCTTCGACATAAGCGGGAGTAGGACCGGGGAGCTGTTTTTT. Translating it yields CASSFDISGSRTGELFF.

V usage is TRBV4-1 and J usage is TRBJ1-2; a weak D match, TRBD1 (5 bases). Germline CDR1 and CDR2: MGHRA and YSYEKL. V shed 0 bases and J shed 2 bases, with 10 bases lying between them. CDR3 length: 15 amino acids. The CDR3, as DNA: TGCGCCAGCAGCCAAGACACAGGCAGAAACTATGGCTACACCTTC. Translation gives CASSQDTGRNYGYTF.

The chain links TRBV7-6 to TRBJ1-3; 8 bases are a match to TRBD1. Germline V gives CDR1 SGHVS, CDR2 FNYEAQ. The CDR3 length is 14 residues. J gave up 9 bases and V 5 bases, and 9 bases lay outside the gene matches. DNA for the CDR3: TGTGCCAGCAGCCCCGGACAGGGAGTTACCACCATATATTTT. Its translation: CASSPGQGVTTIYF.

This chain joins TRBV28 and TRBJ2-7; 9 positions agree with TRBD2. The V and J ends lost 5 bases and 3 bases, in that order; junction bases with no gene match: 5. CDR1 and CDR2 from the germline V gene are MDHEN and SYDVKM. This CDR3 comprises 14 residues. Here the CDR3 DNA reads TGTGCCAGCAGTGTAGCGGGAGTTGGCTACGAGCAGTACTTC. It specifies CASSVAGVGYEQYF.

The chain has TRBV15 and TRBJ1-2; maybe TRBD1 (6 bases). Germline CDR1 and CDR2: LNHNV and YYDKDF (reference sequence). V lost 5 bases to trimming and J lost 10 bases, with 17 bases between them. The CDR3 is 13 amino acids. CDR3 DNA: TGTGCCACCAGCGGAAACCACAGGGAAACCTACACCTTC. Encoded protein: CATSGNHRETYTF. Based on the CDR3 plus reference TRBV15 and TRBJ1-2, the full variable domain is DAMVIQNPRYQVTQFGKPVTLSCSQTLNHNVMYWYQQKSSQAPKLLFHYYDKDFNNEADTPDNFQSRRPNTSFCFLDIRSPGLGDTAMYLCATSGNHRETYTFGSGTRLTVV.

This clone was observed a single time. The rearrangement links TRBV7-9 to TRBJ1-5; weak D call: TRBD1 (5 bases). The CDR3 totals 15 residues. Per germline, CDR1 SEHNR and CDR2 FQNEAQ (reference sequence). Trimming took 3 bases from V and 4 from J, leaving 13 bases between them. CDR3 loop: CASSFGGGTNQPQHF. The CDR3 nucleotides read TGTGCCAGCAGCTTTGGGGGGGGTACGAATCAGCCCCAGCATTTT.

The V gene is TRBV7-2, the J gene TRBJ2-1; 13 nucleotides line up with TRBD2. There are 16 residues in the CDR3. Trimming removed 7 bases from V and 5 bases from J; junction bases left unmatched: 8. The germline CDR1 and CDR2 sequences are SGHTA and FQGNSA. The DNA for the CDR3 is TGTGCCAGCATGTGGACTAGCGGGAGTTCTCACAATGAGCAGTTCTTC. It codes for CASMWTSGSSHNEQFF.

V gene TRBV14 combines with J gene TRBJ2-5; TRBD2 agrees at 9 bases. Per the germline V gene, CDR1 is SGHDN and CDR2 is FVKESK. The length of the CDR3 is 16 residues. Trimming took 1 base from V and 6 from J; bases not matched to a gene: 9. CDR3 loop: CASSQGGLAGLQTQYF. The DNA for the CDR3 is TGTGCCAGCAGCCAAGGGGGTCTAGCGGGATTGCAGACCCAGTACTTC.

The chain is built from TRBV28 and TRBJ1-2; no definite D call. V gave up 5 bases and J gave up 4 bases, with 20 bases separating them. Germline assignment: CDR1 MDHEN and CDR2 SYDVKM. The CDR3 length is 16 residues. This CDR3 is CASSPYISGVGYGYTF. CDR3 DNA: TGTGCCAGCAGTCCCTACATCTCCGGGGTAGGCTATGGCTACACCTTC.

V usage is TRBV27 and J usage is TRBJ2-2; the match to TRBD1 covers 7 bases. CDR1 is MNHEY and CDR2 is SMNVEV in the germline V gene (reference sequence). Trimming removed 7 bases from V and 13 bases from J; junction bases left unmatched: 9. The CDR3 runs to 12 residues. CDR3 sequence: CASTYRGGGLFF. CDR3 bases: TGTGCCAGCACGTACAGGGGTGGAGGGCTGTTTTTT.

V is TRBV5-1 and J is TRBJ1-5; 8 bases are shared with TRBD1. Germline loops: CDR1 SGHRS, CDR2 YFSETQ. CDR3 length equals 15 residues. Trimming took 2 bases from V and 6 from J; bases not matched to a gene: 7. The CDR3 sequence is CASSFSDRVIQPQHF. The CDR3 DNA follows: TGCGCCAGCAGCTTCTCGGACAGGGTTATTCAGCCCCAGCATTTT.